The sequence of this T cell receptor (beta chain) was determined in a study of CD8+ T cells in alopecia areata. Points from the study as a whole: Clonality in lesional scalp, especially alopecia totalis/universalis, exceeded that of normal scalp.

This clone was seen only a few times. Its target is unknown. Extracted RNA was reverse transcribed into cDNA, the sequencing template. Assay: immunoSEQ multiplex PCR; the TCRdb copy retains only in-frame clones and omits some. The sample shows roughly 170,000 clones, just under 60% of them seen only once. This receptor was taken from a human donor with alopecia areata. Sample: CD4+ T cells sorted from blood, taken at week 0.

The CDR3 nucleotides are TGTGCCATCAGTGATCCCGTGGTAGCCGCGATGGGGGAGCAGTACTTC. Protein sequence: CAISDPVVAAMGEQYF. The V gene is TRBV10-3, the J gene TRBJ2-7; D is unclear. This CDR3 is 16 amino acids long. Germline CDR1 is ENHRY and CDR2 is SYGVKD. The V end was cut by 3 bases, the J end by 7 bases, with 22 bases between.